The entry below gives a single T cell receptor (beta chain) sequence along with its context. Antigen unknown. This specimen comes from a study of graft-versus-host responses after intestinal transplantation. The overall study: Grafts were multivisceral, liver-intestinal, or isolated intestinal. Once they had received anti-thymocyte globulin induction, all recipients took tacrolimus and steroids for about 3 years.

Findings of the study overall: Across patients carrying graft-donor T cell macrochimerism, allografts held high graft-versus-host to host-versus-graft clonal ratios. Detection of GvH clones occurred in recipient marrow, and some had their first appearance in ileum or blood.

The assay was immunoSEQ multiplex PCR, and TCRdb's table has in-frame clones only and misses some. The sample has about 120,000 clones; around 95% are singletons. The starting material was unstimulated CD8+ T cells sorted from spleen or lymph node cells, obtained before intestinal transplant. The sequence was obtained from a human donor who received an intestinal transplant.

CDR3 coding DNA: TGTGCCAGCAGTGGGACTAGCGGGACGTACGAGCAGTACTTC. It specifies CASSGTSGTYEQYF. The rearrangement joins TRBV6-1 to TRBJ2-7; 12 bases align to TRBD2. V shed 4 bases and J 4 bases; nucleotides not matched to a gene: 2. Germline CDR1 reads MNHNS; CDR2 reads SASEGT. This CDR3 comprises 14 residues.